The 31 T cell receptor beta chains in this list originate from one sample, sequenced in a study of Ad26.COV2.S vaccination and SARS-CoV-2 variants. Data came from immunoSEQ multiplex PCR; TCRdb stores just in-frame clones and leaves some out. The table has around 170,000 clones, roughly nine tenths seen once. The sample consisted of peripheral blood, taken after recovery from COVID-19. Source of these receptors: a human donor who had recovered from COVID-19.

V and J are TRBV5-4 and TRBJ1-5, with D tentatively TRBD1 (5 bases). The V and J ends lost 5 bases and 5 bases respectively, with 8 bases between them. The V gene's germline CDR1 is SGHNT and CDR2 YYREEE (reference sequence). The CDR3 contains 12 residues. This chain's CDR3 is CASSQGDQPQHF. The DNA of the CDR3 is TGTGCCAGCAGTCAGGGTGATCAGCCCCAGCATTTT.

V usage is TRBV3-1 (or the pseudogene TRBV3-2) and J usage is TRBJ2-1; 13 bases agree with TRBD2. This CDR3 has 15 amino acids. Germline V lookup: CDR1 LGHDT, CDR2 YNNKEL (reference sequence). Unmatched junction bases numbered 6, after V lost 4 bases and J lost 9 bases. CDR3 bases: TGTGCCAGCAGCCCCACTAGCGGGGGGGCCGGTGAGCAGTTCTTC. Amino acids: CASSPTSGGAGEQFF.

This chain connects TRBV6-5 to TRBJ2-5; a weak D match, TRBD1 (6 bases). The germline gives CDR1 MNHEY, CDR2 SVGAGI. The V gene lost 4 bases and the J gene lost 4 bases, with 13 bases spanning the gap. CDR3 length equals 14 residues. Here the CDR3 DNA reads TGTGCCAGCAGTTTTATTCCGACAGGAGAGACCCAGTACTTC. Encoded protein: CASSFIPTGETQYF.

The rearrangement joins TRBV6-5 to TRBJ1-1; 9 bases fit TRBD1. From germline, CDR1 is MNHEY and CDR2 SVGAGI. J lost 3 bases, V lost 7 bases, and 9 bases had no gene match. The CDR3 contains 15 residues. DNA of the CDR3: TGTGCCAGCATTTTTGGGACAGGGCCTGACACTGAAGCTTTCTTT. This encodes CASIFGTGPDTEAFF.

The genes are TRBV27 and TRBJ1-2; D is ambiguous. Trimming cost V 6 bases and J 3 bases, with 17 bases left between them. The CDR3 covers 15 residues. The germline gives CDR1 MNHEY, CDR2 SMNVEV (reference sequence). The CDR3 protein is CASRPTDGTHYGYTF. Written as DNA, the CDR3 is TGTGCCAGCAGGCCCACGGACGGAACCCACTATGGCTACACCTTC.

The chain is built from TRBV20-1 and TRBJ1-2, with a tentative D call TRBD1 (5 bases). CDR1 is DFQATT, CDR2 SNEGSKA, per germline (reference sequence). This CDR3 comprises 11 residues. Trimming removed 5 bases at V and 7 bases at J, with 11 bases between. For the CDR3, the DNA is TGCAGTGCTCCCCCGGGGGGTGGCTACACCTTC. This codes for CSAPPGGGYTF.

This clone was recorded once. The rearrangement uses TRBV5-5 and TRBJ2-3; no firm D call. The CDR3 runs 13 residues. Germline V lookup: CDR1 SGHKS, CDR2 YYEKEE (reference sequence). V was shortened by 3 bases and J by 4 bases, with 9 bases between the two germline ends. This chain's CDR3 is CASSSNLPDTQYF. The CDR3 region has the DNA TGTGCCAGCAGCTCCAACCTTCCAGATACGCAGTATTTT.

The rearrangement links TRBV5-1 to TRBJ2-5; no reliable D call. This CDR3 contains 12 residues. CDR1 SGHRS and CDR2 YFSETQ come from the germline V gene. V lost 2 bases and J lost 1, with 3 bases in between. The CDR3 region is CASSLTQETQYF. The CDR3 region has the DNA TGCGCCAGCAGCTTAACCCAAGAGACCCAGTACTTC.

The chain employs TRBV7-9 and TRBJ2-1; D unclear. This CDR3 region has 11 residues. Germline assignment: CDR1 SEHNR and CDR2 FQNEAQ (reference sequence). V lost 4 bases to trimming and J lost 15 bases, with 13 bases between them. The CDR3 spells CASSSGPDPFF. The CDR3 nucleotides read TGTGCCAGCAGCTCCGGGCCAGATCCGTTCTTC.

The chain recombines TRBV19 with TRBJ1-3, with TRBD1 matching over 8 bases. Germline values: CDR1 LNHDA, CDR2 SQIVND (reference sequence). V lost 1 base, J lost 0 bases, and 8 bases stayed unmatched. The CDR3 length is 18 residues. This CDR3 reads CASSIGTGIPFSGNTIYF. The CDR3 bases are TGTGCCAGTAGTATAGGGACAGGGATTCCGTTCTCTGGAAACACCATATATTTT.

This sequence joins TRBV25-1 and TRBJ2-5, with 10 bases fitting TRBD1. The CDR3 has 15 residues. J gave up 5 bases and V 3 bases, and 6 bases lay outside the gene matches. CDR1 and CDR2 from the germline V gene are MGHDK and SYGVNS. CDR3 amino acids: CASSDPDRGRETQYF. Written as DNA, the CDR3 is TGTGCCAGCAGTGACCCGGACAGGGGGAGGGAGACCCAGTACTTC.

V gene TRBV13 combines with J gene TRBJ2-7; TRBD2 aligns across 7 bases. J was trimmed by 7 bases and V by 3 bases; bases with no gene match: 6. Germline V lookup: CDR1 PRHDT, CDR2 FYEKMQ (reference sequence). The CDR3 is 13 amino acids. CDR3 in amino acids: CASSFIVGREQYF. The CDR3 bases are TGTGCCAGCAGCTTTATCGTCGGGAGGGAGCAGTACTTC.

This clone has just one count. Here the CDR3 reads CASSQVNSAGRYEQYF. The CDR3 nucleotides are TGCGCCAGCAGCCAAGTTAATTCCGCAGGGCGCTACGAGCAGTACTTC. This chain connects TRBV4-1 to TRBJ2-7, with TRBD1 as a possible D gene (5 bases). Trimming left V 1 base short and J 3 bases short, with 16 bases between. This CDR3 has 16 residues. Per germline, CDR1 MGHRA and CDR2 YSYEKL.

The V and J genes are TRBV3-1 (or the pseudogene TRBV3-2) and TRBJ1-6; possible D gene TRBD1, 5 bases. V lost 4 bases and J lost 4, with 23 bases in between. The CDR3 extends over 19 amino acids. CDR1 and CDR2 (germline): LGHDT, YNNKEL (reference sequence). CDR3 DNA: TGTGCCAGCAGCCTCGGGAAGGGGCAGGGTTGGTATTATAATTCACCCCTCCACTTT. This codes for CASSLGKGQGWYYNSPLHF.

This clone was picked up a small number of times. The V gene is TRBV19, the J gene TRBJ1-5; TRBD1 aligns across 7 bases. Germline-derived CDR1 and CDR2 are LNHDA and SQIVND (reference sequence). J lost 9 bases, V lost 3 bases, and 8 bases had no gene match. The CDR3 runs to 14 residues. The CDR3 loop reads CASSIERQGSPQHF. CDR3 sequence (DNA): TGTGCCAGTAGTATCGAGAGACAGGGTTCGCCCCAGCATTTT.

The chain joins TRBV5-1 to TRBJ1-2, with 11 bases identical to TRBD1. J gave up 2 bases and V 4 bases, and 7 bases lay outside the gene matches. This CDR3 has 16 amino acids. Germline V gene data show CDR1 as SGHRS and CDR2 as YFSETQ. The CDR3 DNA follows: TGCGCCAGCAGCGTGGGACAGGGGGGAGAAAACTATGGCTACACCTTC. Translated: CASSVGQGGENYGYTF.

The gene calls are TRBV18 and TRBJ1-5; tentatively, D is TRBD1 (5 bases). CDR1 and CDR2 from the germline V gene are KGHSH and LQKENI. The CDR3 contains 13 residues. The germline V and J ends were trimmed by 4 bases and 7 bases, with 11 bases remaining between them. CDR3 DNA: TGTGCCAGCTCACGGGGGAGTCAACAGCCCCAGCATTTT. This translates into CASSRGSQQPQHF.

The V call is TRBV19, the J call TRBJ1-1; 9 nucleotides line up with TRBD1. CDR3 length: 14 amino acids. Germline CDR1 is LNHDA and CDR2 is SQIVND (reference sequence). The junction had 11 bases not matched to a gene; V was cut back by 5 bases and J by 10 bases. The CDR3 is CASSHTGGAVGAFF. In DNA, the CDR3 is TGTGCCAGTAGTCATACAGGGGGCGCGGTGGGAGCTTTCTTT.

The chain couples TRBV1 to TRBJ2-7; the DNA was not used to check the table's D call, TRBD2. TRBV1 is shown as a pseudogene. This CDR3 has 14 residues. CDR3 sequence reads: CTSPGEGEGYEQYF. As DNA, the CDR3 is TGCACCAGCCCGGGGGAGGGGGAGGGCTACGAGCAGTACTTC.

In this sample, this clone turned up once. The chain combines TRBV7-9 with TRBJ2-1, with D possibly matching TRBD1 (6 bases). The V end lost 5 bases, the J end lost 0 bases, and 14 bases lay between the germline ends. CDR1 and CDR2 (germline): SEHNR, FQNEAQ (reference sequence). The CDR3 loop spans 16 amino acids. The CDR3 is CASSLGLDSSYNEQFF. The CDR3 coding sequence is TGTGCCAGCAGCCTGGGGTTGGACAGCTCCTACAATGAGCAGTTCTTC.

The chain combines TRBV14 with TRBJ2-1; D not certain. Germline CDR1 SGHDN, CDR2 FVKESK. This CDR3 spans 15 amino acids. V was pared by 4 bases and J by 9 bases, with 19 bases between. The CDR3 here is CASSPLTQTPGEQFF. CDR3 sequence (DNA): TGTGCCAGCAGCCCCCTGACTCAAACCCCCGGTGAGCAGTTCTTC.

This chain joins TRBV5-1 and TRBJ2-1; 13 bases align to TRBD2. Germline assignment: CDR1 SGHRS and CDR2 YFSETQ. After removal of 3 bases from V and 7 bases from J, the junction contained 4 bases not matched to a gene. The length of the CDR3 is 15 residues. The CDR3 DNA follows: TGCGCCAGCAGCTATCGGACTAGCGGGAGTAATGAGCAGTTCTTC. Encoded protein: CASSYRTSGSNEQFF.

J is TRBJ2-5 and V is TRBV5-5; TRBD1 aligns across 10 bases. V lost 2 bases and J lost 6; bases outside the gene matches: 13. Per the germline V gene, CDR1 is SGHKS and CDR2 is YYEKEE (reference sequence). The CDR3 has 17 residues. CDR3 loop: CASSLGQGGYIWKTQYF. The CDR3 DNA reads as TGTGCCAGCAGCTTAGGACAGGGGGGGTATATATGGAAGACCCAGTACTTC.

V gene TRBV6-2 or TRBV6-3 combines with J gene TRBJ1-1; possibly TRBD1 for D (5 bases). This CDR3 has 15 residues. The V gene's germline CDR1 is MNHEY and CDR2 SVGEGT. V was pared by 2 bases and J by 6 bases, with 16 bases between. The CDR3 sequence is CASSYPWGDRAEAFF. CDR3 sequence (DNA): TGTGCCAGCAGTTACCCCTGGGGGGATAGAGCTGAAGCTTTCTTT.

The V and J genes are TRBV27 and TRBJ2-2; D is tentatively TRBD1 or TRBD2 (5 bases each). CDR1 MNHEY and CDR2 SMNVEV come from the germline V gene (reference sequence). The germline V and J ends were trimmed by 5 bases and 8 bases, with 18 bases remaining between them. The CDR3 is 15 residues long. The CDR3 DNA reads TGTGCCAGCAGTGGATTCGGGGCTTGGAAGGGGGAGCTGTTTTTT. It specifies CASSGFGAWKGELFF.

The V call is TRBV28, the J call TRBJ1-2; tentatively, D is TRBD1 (6 bases). V gave up 7 bases and J gave up 8 bases, with 20 bases separating them. The CDR3 runs 14 residues. In germline, CDR1 is MDHEN, CDR2 SYDVKM. The CDR3 DNA sequence: TGTGCCAGCACTGTGATGGGGGCCCTTGGGGGCTACACCTTC. This translates into CASTVMGALGGYTF.

The chain carries TRBV2 and TRBJ2-7; D could derive from TRBD1 or TRBD2 (5 bases each). V lost 8 bases and J 3 bases, leaving 17 bases between the germline ends. CDR1 is SNHLY, CDR2 FYNNEI, per germline. This CDR3 contains 14 residues. The CDR3 nucleotides are TGTGCCAGCCAAGAAAGGGACGGAATCTACGAGCAGTACTTC. It specifies CASQERDGIYEQYF.

Turning to this clone: At one end the junction does not follow the germline gene, possibly because of a read error. The chain couples TRBV7-9 to TRBJ1-2, with 7 bases matching TRBD1. The CDR3 spans 15 residues. CDR1 and CDR2 (germline): SEHNR, FQNEAQ (reference sequence). The CDR3, as DNA: TGTGTCAGCAGCGCAAAGGACAGGATGGGATACGGCTACACCTTC. Residues: CVSSAKDRMGYGYTF.

This chain connects TRBV10-1 to TRBJ2-3, with 11 bases that match TRBD2. This CDR3 contains 15 residues. The V and J ends lost 8 bases and 4 bases, in that order; junction bases with no gene match: 8. The germline CDR1 and CDR2 sequences are WNHNN and SYGVQD (reference sequence). For the CDR3, the DNA is TGCGCCAGCCAAACTAGCGGGAGTACGGCAGATACGCAGTATTTT. Its protein product is CASQTSGSTADTQYF.

The rearrangement joins TRBV15 to TRBJ2-7; no reliable D call. V was shortened by 0 bases and J by 4 bases, with 10 bases between the two germline ends. This CDR3 comprises 14 residues. Germline CDR1 and CDR2: LNHNV and YYDKDF (reference sequence). Here the CDR3 DNA reads TGTGCCACCAGCAGAGAGCTCGGACGATACGAGCAGTACTTC. Translated, it gives CATSRELGRYEQYF. Variable domain in full (rest from reference TRBV15 and TRBJ2-7): DAMVIQNPRYQVTQFGKPVTLSCSQTLNHNVMYWYQQKSSQAPKLLFHYYDKDFNNEADTPDNFQSRRPNTSFCFLDIRSPGLGDTAMYLCATSRELGRYEQYFGPGTRLTVT.

This clone was recorded a few times. This chain links TRBV5-6 with TRBJ2-5; 12 bases line up with TRBD2. CDR1 and CDR2 from the germline V gene are SGHDT and YYEEEE. The V segment lost 4 bases and the J segment 4 bases; nucleotides outside the gene matches: 11. The CDR3 is 17 amino acids. This chain's CDR3 is CASSQLSQTSGGETQYF. The CDR3 DNA reads TGTGCCAGCAGCCAATTATCCCAGACTAGCGGGGGAGAGACCCAGTACTTC.